The clone carrying this T cell receptor beta chain was found many times. Its specificity is unknown. This sample was included in a study of CD8 T cells in ankylosing spondylitis. Study-wide results and caveats: Typical of ankylosing spondylitis blood, it appeared, was a TCR beta motif of fewer than 10 highly homologous variants. Before this, some motif variants had been reported in reactive arthritis synovial fluid and blood.

Quantitative molecular-barcoded 5'-RACE generated the TCR beta libraries. Via MiXCR, TCRdb re-called the 5' RACE reads, giving one row per CDR3 protein. The sample lists about 300,000 distinct CDR3 sequences, under 14% occurring once. From germline, CDR1 is DFQATT and CDR2 SNEGSKA (reference sequence). This CDR3 has 14 residues. V was clipped by 6 bases and J by 4 bases, with 19 bases between them. The rearrangement links TRBV20-1 to TRBJ2-7; no clear D gene. This receptor was taken from a female donor with ankylosing spondylitis or in good health (not recorded which). Specimen: blood, either unsorted or a sorted T cell fraction (not recorded which). In nucleotides, the CDR3 is TGCAGTGCCGATCCGGACGGAGCCTTGTACGAGCAGTACTTC. Protein product: CSADPDGALYEQYF.